The 24 T cell receptor beta chains in this list originate from one sample, sequenced in a study of blood T cells in healthy people across ages. For the second PCR, which ran for 7 to 11 cycles, a sample-barcoded 5' primer and a J-beta primer mix were used. TCRdb reprocessed the 5' RACE reads with MiXCR, giving one entry per CDR3 protein. The profile covers more than 650,000 distinct CDR3 sequences, with 22% appearing a single time and roughly 22% taken by the ten largest. Material: blood. These receptors all come from a man in his 70s in good health.

On this clonotype: Lacking the conserved final phenylalanine or tryptophan, this CDR3 likely reflects a read error. J is TRBJ2-5 and V is TRBV29-1; D not resolved. Germline V gene sequence: CDR1 SQVTM, CDR2 ANQGSEA. V was clipped by 7 bases and J by 5 bases, with 8 bases between them. The CDR3 totals 10 residues. CDR3 nucleotides: TGCAGCGCTGGAGATGAGACCCAGTACTTG. This encodes CSAGDETQYL.

This clonotype was detected a few times. The chain has TRBV25-1 and TRBJ2-1, with a weak D call TRBD2 (6 bases). Germline values: CDR1 MGHDK, CDR2 SYGVNS. The CDR3 length is 15 residues. Trimming cost V 5 bases and J 7 bases, with 18 bases left between them. As DNA, the CDR3 is TGTGCCAGCAGTTTTACGGGAGTTCTTCGGAATGAGCAGTTCTTC. Translated: CASSFTGVLRNEQFF.

The CDR3 DNA sequence: TGCAGCGGAGGGCGTTCGGATACGCAGTATTTT. This codes for CSGGRSDTQYF. V and J are TRBV29-1 and TRBJ2-3; D is perhaps TRBD2 (5 bases). Germline assignment: CDR1 SQVTM and CDR2 ANQGSEA. The CDR3 totals 11 residues. The ends were cut back, 7 bases at V and 6 bases at J, with 11 bases in the middle.

The CDR3 is CAISDQVYGYTF. Here the CDR3 DNA reads TGTGCCATCAGTGACCAGGTCTATGGCTACACCTTC. The chain has TRBV10-3 and TRBJ1-2; D is unclear. The germline V and J ends were trimmed by 3 bases and 4 bases, with 6 bases remaining between them. The CDR3 consists of 12 residues. Germline CDR1 is ENHRY and CDR2 is SYGVKD.

This clonotype was counted ten times or more. As DNA, the CDR3 is TGCGCCAGCAGCCAAGATCCCTCGGCGGATACGCAGTATTTT. This translates into CASSQDPSADTQYF. The J gene is TRBJ2-3, the V gene TRBV4-3; D uncertain. In germline, CDR1 is LGHNA, CDR2 YSLEER. V was cut by 0 bases and J by 6 bases, with 10 bases left in between. This CDR3 is 14 amino acids long.

This chain connects TRBV5-1 to TRBJ2-5, with TRBD1 matching over 12 bases. The CDR3 covers 16 residues. The V segment lost 6 bases and the J segment 2 bases; nucleotides outside the gene matches: 8. Per germline, CDR1 SGHRS and CDR2 YFSETQ. CDR3 region: CASTWGDRGLQETQYF. DNA for the CDR3: TGCGCCAGCACTTGGGGGGACAGGGGGCTGCAAGAGACCCAGTACTTC.

The CDR3 spells CSARKGRDSSYEQYF. The DNA for the CDR3 is TGCAGTGCCAGGAAGGGGCGGGACAGCTCCTACGAGCAGTACTTC. The chain has TRBV20-1 and TRBJ2-5; perhaps TRBD1 as D (7 bases). The J call may not be correct, given that the DNA end is closer to TRBJ2-7. The CDR3 has 15 residues. Germline V gene lookup returns CDR1 DFQATT and CDR2 SNEGSKA (reference sequence).

This clonotype showed up just a few times. This chain connects TRBV6-6 to TRBJ1-1; maybe TRBD1 (5 bases). Germline V gives CDR1 MNHNY, CDR2 SVGAGI (reference sequence). CDR3 length equals 12 residues. With 6 bases removed from V and 3 bases from J, the gap between germline ends came to 8 bases. The CDR3 spells CASRVGDTEAFF. The CDR3, as DNA: TGTGCCAGCAGGGTGGGGGACACTGAAGCTTTCTTT.

This clonotype has a count of ten or more. The rearrangement links TRBV5-1 to TRBJ2-3; D is unresolved. Germline CDR1 reads SGHRS; CDR2 reads YFSETQ. V was shortened by 5 bases and J by 6 bases, with 10 bases between the two germline ends. CDR3 size: 12 residues. Written as DNA, the CDR3 is TGCGCCAGCAGGGGATCCACTGATACGCAGTATTTT. Protein product: CASRGSTDTQYF.

In this sample, this clonotype turned up a few times. J is TRBJ2-3 and V is TRBV5-1, with D possibly matching TRBD1 (7 bases). This CDR3 is 15 amino acids long. Germline CDR1 is SGHRS and CDR2 is YFSETQ. The V gene lost 6 bases and the J gene lost 6 bases, with 20 bases spanning the gap. In DNA, the CDR3 is TGCGCCAGCACCCTCGTAAGGACAGGAGGGGATACGCAGTATTTT. This translates into CASTLVRTGGDTQYF.

This clonotype has a handful of counts. V usage is TRBV7-6 and J usage is TRBJ1-2; possibly TRBD1 for D (5 bases). CDR3 length: 15 amino acids. The V end was cut by 4 bases, the J end by 7 bases, with 19 bases between. The V gene's germline CDR1 is SGHVS and CDR2 FNYEAQ. CDR3 DNA sequence: TGTGCCAGCAGCTCACTCGGGATTGGGGGACTTGGCTACACCTTC. Protein product: CASSSLGIGGLGYTF.

This chain uses TRBV19 with TRBJ1-1; D is perhaps TRBD1 (5 bases). The germline V gene encodes CDR1 LNHDA and CDR2 SQIVND (reference sequence). The CDR3 runs 15 residues. V was clipped by 0 bases and J by 1 base, with 9 bases between them. CDR3 loop: CASSIDRDRNTEAFF. DNA of the CDR3: TGTGCCAGTAGTATAGATCGTGACAGGAACACTGAAGCTTTCTTT. Drawing the rest from reference TRBV19 and TRBJ1-1, the complete variable domain is DGGITQSPKYLFRKEGQNVTLSCEQNLNHDAMYWYRQDPGQGLRLIYYSQIVNDFQKGDIAEGYSVSREKKESFPLTVTSAQKNPTAFYLCASSIDRDRNTEAFFGQGTRLTVV.

In the case of this clonotype: Compared with germline, one end of the junction differs, possibly owing to a read error. This chain uses TRBV27 with TRBJ2-4; D gene ambiguous. This CDR3 has 15 residues. Germline V gene sequence: CDR1 MNHEY, CDR2 SMNVEV (reference sequence). CDR3 nucleotide sequence: TGTGCCAGCAGTCCCCAGGTGGGGTCATCAGACATTCGGTACTTC. Translated: CASSPQVGSSDIRYF.

The V call is TRBV14, the J call TRBJ2-3; D call uncertain. Germline CDR1 is SGHDN and CDR2 is FVKESK. V gave up 0 bases and J gave up 4 bases, with 8 bases separating them. This CDR3 has 14 residues. Here the CDR3 reads CASSQDLSPDTQYF. The CDR3, as DNA: TGTGCCAGCAGCCAAGATCTAAGCCCAGATACGCAGTATTTT.

A remark on this clonotype: With a much larger clone just one base away, this may be a read error. The CDR3, as DNA: TGCAGTGCTAGAGCGGTGCAGGGGGCGATTAGCAATCAGCCCCAGCATTTT. It yields the protein CSARAVQGAISNQPQHF. This chain uses TRBV20-1 with TRBJ1-5; 8 bases match TRBD1. The CDR3 consists of 17 residues. V lost 1 base, J lost 0 bases, and 8 bases stayed unmatched. Germline loops: CDR1 DFQATT, CDR2 SNEGSKA (reference sequence).

This clonotype turned up a few times. The rearrangement links TRBV7-2 to TRBJ2-1; TRBD2 matches at 9 bases. V gave up 6 bases and J gave up 1 base; unmatched junction bases: 4. This CDR3 has 15 amino acids. Germline values: CDR1 SGHTA, CDR2 FQGNSA. The CDR3 sequence: CASSYSGRSYNEQFF. The CDR3 DNA reads TGTGCCAGCAGTTATAGCGGGAGATCCTACAATGAGCAGTTCTTC.

The V and J genes are TRBV6-6 and TRBJ2-3, with 10 nucleotides matching TRBD1. The CDR3 covers 15 residues. From germline, CDR1 is MNHNY and CDR2 SVGAGI (reference sequence). The V gene end was trimmed by 3 bases and the J gene end by 5 bases; junction bases not matched to a gene: 5. The DNA for the CDR3 is TGTGCCAGCAGTTATGGGACAGGGGCAAAAGATACGCAGTATTTT. Translating gives CASSYGTGAKDTQYF.

In this sample, this clonotype turned up a few times. The chain couples TRBV6-2 or TRBV6-3 to TRBJ2-2; D is uncertain. Germline V CDR1 and CDR2: MNHEY, SVGEGT. CDR3 length equals 14 residues. V was clipped by 0 bases and J by 7 bases, with 9 bases between them. The CDR3 DNA is TGTGCCAGCAGTTACTCCCGGGCGAGCGGGGAGCTGTTTTTT. This translates into CASSYSRASGELFF.

V gene TRBV20-1 combines with J gene TRBJ2-4, with TRBD2 matching 7 bases. The CDR3 is 14 amino acids. Germline assignment: CDR1 DFQATT and CDR2 SNEGSKA (reference sequence). The junction had 5 bases not matched to a gene; V was cut back by 3 bases and J by 3 bases. CDR3 DNA sequence: TGCAGTGCTAGTTTGGGGGGGGGCAAAAACATTCAGTACTTC. Translation gives CSASLGGGKNIQYF.

This clonotype has a handful of counts. The chain recombines TRBV6-2 or TRBV6-3 with TRBJ2-7, with 11 positions matching TRBD2. The germline CDR1 and CDR2 sequences are MNHEY and SVGEGT. Trimming took 6 bases from V and 0 from J; bases not matched to a gene: 10. The CDR3 consists of 17 residues. In nucleotides, the CDR3 is TGTGCCAGCAGCTCCGGGACTAGCGGTTCGAGCTCCTACGAGCAGTACGTC. Protein: CASSSGTSGSSSYEQYV.

The chain has TRBV20-1 and TRBJ1-2; D perhaps matches TRBD1 (5 bases). Germline loops: CDR1 DFQATT, CDR2 SNEGSKA (reference sequence). V was shortened by 5 bases and J by 2 bases, with 21 bases between the two germline ends. The CDR3 totals 16 residues. CDR3 DNA: TGCAGTGCTTTTCCTATTTCCGGGACTCTCAACTATGGCTACACCTTC. This translates into CSAFPISGTLNYGYTF.

The J gene is TRBJ2-1, the V gene TRBV24-1; possible D gene TRBD2, 5 bases. V shed 3 bases and J shed 5 bases, with 19 bases lying between them. The CDR3 runs to 17 residues. Germline V gene lookup returns CDR1 KGHDR and CDR2 SFDVKD. In DNA, the CDR3 is TGTGCCACCAGTGATAACAAAGGAGAGGGAACACACAATGAGCAGTTCTTC. It yields the protein CATSDNKGEGTHNEQFF.

The rearrangement joins TRBV20-1 to TRBJ2-2, with D maybe TRBD2 (6 bases). The CDR3 sequence is 16 residues long. Trimming stripped 5 bases from V and 4 bases from J, with 20 bases between. The germline gives CDR1 DFQATT, CDR2 SNEGSKA (reference sequence). The CDR3 sequence is CSARPNGGLGTGELFF. CDR3 coding DNA: TGCAGTGCTCGCCCCAATGGGGGACTGGGCACCGGGGAGCTGTTTTTT.

The chain carries TRBV7-9 and TRBJ2-5; 7 bases fit TRBD1. The DNA end is a closer match to TRBJ2-1, so the J assignment may be wrong. This CDR3 is 15 amino acids long. In germline, CDR1 is SEHNR, CDR2 FQNEAQ (reference sequence). The CDR3 here is CASSFNRGSKDEQFF. The CDR3, as DNA: TGTGCCAGCAGCTTCAACAGGGGAAGTAAGGATGAGCAGTTCTTC.